This TCR beta chain was captured by sequencing in a study of CXCR3-negative and CXCR3-positive naive CD8 T cells. General study points: Whereas both naive subsets had comparably high diversity, memory CD8+ cells had much lower diversity. Hydrophobicity of TRB CDR3s was greater in CXCR3-positive naive cells than in CXCR3-negative naive cells.

Triplicate sorts of 300,000 cells per CD8+ subset. Among CD8+ T cells, naive ones were CD45RO-CCR7+CD27+CD95-. 5' RACE with UMI labels generated the TRB cDNA libraries. TCRdb re-called the 5' RACE reads and gives one entry per CDR3 protein, without DNA. Its table records 46,000 or so distinct CDR3 sequences. Germline assignment: CDR1 SGHTA and CDR2 FQGNSA. The CDR3 contains 13 residues. To note about this clonotype: The antigen remains unidentified.

The material sequenced was naive CXCR3- CD8+ T cells from blood. Subset noted: CD45RO-CCR7+CD27+CD95- naive CD8+ T cells lacking CXCR3 (TNR3-). This TCR was sampled from a human donor in good health. Some clones in this sample may be carry-over from other donors' samples. This chain connects TRBV7-2 to TRBJ2-7. CDR3 loop: CASSPTSYYEQYF.